This T cell receptor (beta chain) emerged from a study of blood T cell repertoires in COVID-19. CDR3 length: 13 residues. Losses at the gene ends were 6 bases for V and 7 bases for J; bases not matched to a gene: 8. Produced via immunoSEQ multiplex PCR; TCRdb's table is partial and in-frame only. The data contain a few hundred thousand clones, approximately 77% of them singletons. The sequence derives from a human donor with acute or convalescent COVID-19. The donor label of this sample is uncertain. This chain uses TRBV12-3 or TRBV12-4 with TRBJ2-5, with TRBD1 matching 7 bases. Material for sequencing was peripheral blood. CDR3 sequence: CASSPGQVRTQYF. In DNA form, the CDR3 reads TGTGCCAGCAGCCCCGGACAGGTTAGGACCCAGTACTTC.